This T cell receptor (beta chain) derives from a study of Graves' ophthalmopathy and Graves' hyperthyroidism. Looked up from germline, CDR1 is SNHLY and CDR2 is FYNNEI. CDR3 size: 15 residues. With V trimmed by 11 bases and J by 6 bases, 10 bases remained unmatched. Amplification of TCR beta CDR3 regions used RNA transcripts. First-round RT-PCR relied on HTBI primers, and a second-round multiplex PCR came next. TCRdb recomputed calls from the multiplex PCR reads with MiXCR, one row per CDR3 protein. The sample contains 350,000 to 400,000 distinct CDR3 sequences, 15% to 17% of which appear only once. This clonotype was detected ten times or more.

The chain links TRBV2 to TRBJ2-2; TRBD1 matches 12 bases. The clonotype comes from a woman between 18 and 30 years old with stable Graves' hyperthyroidism. The material sequenced was peripheral blood. CDR3 coding DNA: TGTGCCCGAACGGGACAGGGGGCGTTTGCCGGGGAGCTGTTTTTT. This codes for CARTGQGAFAGELFF.